This T cell receptor (beta chain) was profiled in a study of blood T cell repertoires in COVID-19 (TCRdb year 2020). About the full investigation: Samples from collaborators originated in the United States, Italy and Spain and spanned both the acute and convalescent phases of COVID-19. The repertoires were released in a freely available public database meant as a resource for research on the immune response to SARS-CoV-2. The sample metadata nearly always contained a de-identified subject ID, COVID-19 status, age in years and sex. Samples were obtained from the ongoing ImmuneRACE study (first 160 participants) and from 1,200 or so subjects provided by 6 global collaborators. Where available, HLA class I and class II types were taken from metadata supplied by the sample provider and were not determined by assay-based typing. The dataset comprised deeply sampled blood TCRbeta repertoires from subjects exposed to, actively infected with, or recovered from COVID-19. The material from the prospective study consisted of cDNA or gDNA derived from T cells, B-cell-depleted T cells, or PBMCs.

TCRbeta CDR3 regions were amplified from genomic DNA using the immunoSEQ Assay, a bias-controlled multiplex PCR. In the authors' own workflow: Nucleated cell counts per sample were estimated from amplification of reference gene primers within the assay. To quantify the absolute abundance of each unique TCRbeta CDR3 rearrangement, sequence reads were collapsed and filtered. For each sample, productive Simpson clonality was calculated by taking the square root of Simpson's diversity index across productive rearrangements. TCRdb took this table from immuneACCESS and kept in-frame rearrangements with V and J called. Such tables lack part of the clones; where checked against another copy, unresolved V genes explain under half of the gap, and the rest is unexplained. V and J calls and clone size are given by that table; D and trimming were obtained from the DNA. This sample lists 100,000 to 110,000 clones; 80% to 95% were detected once. Clones ranked in the top ten supply 2.1% of the sample.

The collaborating institutions used their own protocols to collect whole blood in K2EDTA tubes. Collaborator samples were shipped for TCRbeta analysis as frozen whole blood, isolated PBMCs, or DNA extracted from either sample type. This clone showed up just once. Its antigen is currently not known. Base qualities are not provided; no much larger clone lies one nucleotide away. Summary of the overall study and its limitations: The amount of clinical and demographic metadata varied by source and participant and was provided uncurated.

The CDR3 goes from the cysteine to the phenylalanine over 15 residues. Of all the DNA, just the CDR3 is kept, 45 bases in frame from base 1. V lost 3 bases and J lost 4 bases, and the count of bases not matched to a germline gene is 4. CDR1 and CDR2, looked up from the germline V gene, are SGHDN and FVKESK. Sequenced input: peripheral blood. Recombination connected TRBV14 to TRBJ2-5, and TRBD1 matches 11 of the central bases. The TCR originated in a man aged 50 to 60 with active COVID-19. The DNA sequence is TGTGCCAGCAGCCAGATGGGACAGGGGGGAGAGACCCAGTACTTC. Translated, this gives CASSQMGQGGETQYF. Reference TRBV14 and TRBJ2-5 proteins supply the regions before and after the CDR3; the full variable domain is: EAGVTQFPSHSVIEKGQTVTLRCDPISGHDNLYWYRRVMGKEIKFLLHFVKESKQDESGMPNNRFLAERTGGTYSTLKVQPAELEDSGVYFCASSQMGQGGETQYFGPGTRLLVL.